This T cell receptor beta chain was sequenced for a study of blood T cell repertoires in COVID-19. Background on the study: Acute-phase and convalescent COVID-19 samples originated in the United States, Italy and Spain.

TCRdb's table, derived via immunoSEQ multiplex PCR, lists solely in-frame clones and lacks some. This table has fewer than 500,000 clones, about 85% appearing once. Germline-derived CDR1 and CDR2 are MNHEY and SVGEGT. Trimming pared 1 base from V and 5 bases from J, leaving 8 bases between. CDR3 length equals 13 residues. Participants came from around 25 US areas, aged about 18 to 89 years. Clinical history reported by participants formed the basis on which cohorts were assigned. In its sample, this clone was seen once. The gene calls are TRBV6-2 or TRBV6-3 and TRBJ1-1; D gene uncertain. Sequenced input: PBMCs or T cells enriched from blood (not recorded which). This receptor was identified in a woman under 30 with acute COVID-19. The CDR3 DNA sequence: TGTGCCAGCAGTTACTTATCGGGGACTGAAGCTTTCTTT. Translated: CASSYLSGTEAFF.